The present T cell receptor (beta chain) was sequenced within a study of T cell repertoires in cytomegalovirus infection. Study background: Evidence of both CMV infection and a matching HLA type came from public TCR beta signatures.

Germline V gene data show CDR1 as LNHDA and CDR2 as SQIVND (reference sequence). The CDR3 spans 14 residues. The ends lost 4 bases at V and 8 bases at J; junction bases unmatched: 3. In TCRdb, the reads were re-called with MiXCR into one record per CDR3 protein. Among around 490,000 distinct CDR3 sequences listed, around a quarter were seen once. A word on this clonotype: Its specificity is not known.

The study's findings and limits: The ex vivo response was dominated by HLA-C-restricted CMV-specific TCR beta clonotypes. Cumulated frequencies of public TCR beta families served to identify carriers of CMV plus the relevant HLA.

The source is a human donor in good health (CMV status not recorded). Some clones in this sample may be carry-over from other donors' samples. The sequenced material came from PBMCs. V is TRBV19 and J is TRBJ1-4; TRBD1 matches at 11 bases. In DNA, the CDR3 is TGTGCCAGTAGTAGGGACAGGGGGAGCGAAAAACTGTTTTTT. Translating gives CASSRDRGSEKLFF.